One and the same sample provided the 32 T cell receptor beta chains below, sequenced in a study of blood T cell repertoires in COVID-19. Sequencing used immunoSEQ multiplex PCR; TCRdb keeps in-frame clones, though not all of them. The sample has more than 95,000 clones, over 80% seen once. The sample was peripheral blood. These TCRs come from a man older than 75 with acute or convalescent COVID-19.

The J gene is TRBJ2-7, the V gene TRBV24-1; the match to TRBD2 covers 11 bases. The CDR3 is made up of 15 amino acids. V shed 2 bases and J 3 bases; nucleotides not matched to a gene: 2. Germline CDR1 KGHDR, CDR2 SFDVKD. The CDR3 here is CATSDSGTSGYEQYF. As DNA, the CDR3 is TGTGCCACCAGTGATTCCGGGACTAGCGGCTACGAGCAGTACTTC.

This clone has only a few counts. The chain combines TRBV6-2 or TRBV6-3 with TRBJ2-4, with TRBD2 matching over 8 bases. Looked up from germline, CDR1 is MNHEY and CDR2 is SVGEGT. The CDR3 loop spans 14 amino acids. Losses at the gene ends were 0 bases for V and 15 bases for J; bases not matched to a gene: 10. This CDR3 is CASSYSAVAGGLYF. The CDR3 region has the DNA TGTGCCAGCAGTTACTCGGCGGTGGCGGGGGGTTTGTACTTC.

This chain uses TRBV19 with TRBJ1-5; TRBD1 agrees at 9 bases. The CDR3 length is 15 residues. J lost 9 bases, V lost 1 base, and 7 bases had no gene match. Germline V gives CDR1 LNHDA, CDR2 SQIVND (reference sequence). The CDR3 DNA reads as TGTGCCAGTAGTATAGGGACAGGGGATGGTGGGCCCCAGCATTTT. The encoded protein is CASSIGTGDGGPQHF.

The CDR3 nucleotides are TGTGCCAGCAGCTTAAGTAGCGCCACCTACAATGAGCAGTTCTTC. Translated: CASSLSSATYNEQFF. The V and J genes are TRBV7-2 and TRBJ2-1, with a tentative D call TRBD2 (5 bases). Per the germline V gene, CDR1 is SGHTA and CDR2 is FQGNSA. V was clipped by 2 bases and J by 2 bases, with 10 bases between them. CDR3 length equals 15 residues.

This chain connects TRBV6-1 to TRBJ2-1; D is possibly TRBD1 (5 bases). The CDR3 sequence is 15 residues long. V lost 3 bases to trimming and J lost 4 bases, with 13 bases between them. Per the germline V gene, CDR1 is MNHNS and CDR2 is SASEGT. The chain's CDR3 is CASSDWGPVYNEQFF. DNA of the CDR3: TGTGCCAGCAGTGATTGGGGCCCGGTTTACAATGAGCAGTTCTTC.

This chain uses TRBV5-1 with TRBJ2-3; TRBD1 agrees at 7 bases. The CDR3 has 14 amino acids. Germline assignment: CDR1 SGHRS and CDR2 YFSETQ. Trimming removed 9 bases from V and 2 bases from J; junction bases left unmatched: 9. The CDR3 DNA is TGCGCCATCAAATGGGACAGATACACAGATACGCAGTATTTT. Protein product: CAIKWDRYTDTQYF.

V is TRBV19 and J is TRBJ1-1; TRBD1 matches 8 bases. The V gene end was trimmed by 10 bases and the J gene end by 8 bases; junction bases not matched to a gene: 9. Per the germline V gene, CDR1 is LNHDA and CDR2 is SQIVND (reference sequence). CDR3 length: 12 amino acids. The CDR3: CATTQGASEAFF. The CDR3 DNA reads TGTGCCACAACTCAGGGGGCCTCCGAAGCTTTCTTT.

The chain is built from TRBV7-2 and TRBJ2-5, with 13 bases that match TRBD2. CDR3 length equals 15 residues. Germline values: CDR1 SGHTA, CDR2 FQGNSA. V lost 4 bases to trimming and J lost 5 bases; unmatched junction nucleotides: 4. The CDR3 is CASSSGLAGVETQYF. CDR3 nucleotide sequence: TGTGCCAGCAGCTCCGGACTAGCGGGAGTTGAGACCCAGTACTTC. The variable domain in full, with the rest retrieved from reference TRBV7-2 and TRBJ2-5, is GAGVSQSPSNKVTEKGKDVELRCDPISGHTALYWYRQSLGQGLEFLIYFQGNSAPDKSGLPSDRFSAERTGGSVSTLTIQRTQQEDSAVYLCASSSGLAGVETQYFGPGTRLLVL.

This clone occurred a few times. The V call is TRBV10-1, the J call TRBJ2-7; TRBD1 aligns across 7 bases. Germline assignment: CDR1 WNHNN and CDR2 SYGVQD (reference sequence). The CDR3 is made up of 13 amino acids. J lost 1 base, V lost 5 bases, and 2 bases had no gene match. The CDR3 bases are TGCGCCAGCAGTCAGGGACAGTCCTACGAGCAGTACTTC. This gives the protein CASSQGQSYEQYF.

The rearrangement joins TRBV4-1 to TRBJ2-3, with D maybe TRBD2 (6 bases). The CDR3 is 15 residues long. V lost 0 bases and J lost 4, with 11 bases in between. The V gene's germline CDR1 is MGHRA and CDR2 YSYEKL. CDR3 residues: CASSQDWDSSDTQYF. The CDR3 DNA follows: TGCGCCAGCAGCCAAGATTGGGACTCCTCAGATACGCAGTATTTT.

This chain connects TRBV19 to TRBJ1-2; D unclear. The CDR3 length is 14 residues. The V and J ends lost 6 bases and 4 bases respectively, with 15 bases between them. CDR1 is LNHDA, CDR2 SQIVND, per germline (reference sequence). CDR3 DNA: TGTGCCAGTAGCTTAGAGGAGGGCGCCTATGGCTACACCTTC. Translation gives CASSLEEGAYGYTF.

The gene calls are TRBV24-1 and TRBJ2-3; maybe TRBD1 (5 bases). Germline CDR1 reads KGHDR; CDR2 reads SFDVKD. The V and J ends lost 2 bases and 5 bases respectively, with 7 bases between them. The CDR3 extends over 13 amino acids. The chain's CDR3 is CATSDSRVDTQYF. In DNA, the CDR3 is TGTGCCACCAGTGATTCCAGGGTAGATACGCAGTATTTT.

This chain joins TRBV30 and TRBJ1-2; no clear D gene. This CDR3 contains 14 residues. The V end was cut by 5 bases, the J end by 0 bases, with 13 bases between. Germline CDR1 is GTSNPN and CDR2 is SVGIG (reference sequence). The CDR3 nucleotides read TGTGCCTGGGAGTCAGTACCAGCTAACTATGGCTACACCTTC. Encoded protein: CAWESVPANYGYTF.

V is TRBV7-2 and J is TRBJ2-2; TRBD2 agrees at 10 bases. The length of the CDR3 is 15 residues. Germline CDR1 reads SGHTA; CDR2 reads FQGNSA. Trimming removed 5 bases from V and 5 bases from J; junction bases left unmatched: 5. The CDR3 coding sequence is TGTGCCAGCAGCCCCTCTAGCGGGAGTACCGGGGAGCTGTTTTTT. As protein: CASSPSSGSTGELFF.

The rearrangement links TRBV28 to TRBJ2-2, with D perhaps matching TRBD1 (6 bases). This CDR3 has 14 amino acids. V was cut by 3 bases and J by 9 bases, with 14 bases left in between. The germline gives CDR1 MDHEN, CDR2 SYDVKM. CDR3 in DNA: TGTGCCAGCAGTTTTCTGAGACAGGTTAGGGAGCTGTTTTTT. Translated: CASSFLRQVRELFF.

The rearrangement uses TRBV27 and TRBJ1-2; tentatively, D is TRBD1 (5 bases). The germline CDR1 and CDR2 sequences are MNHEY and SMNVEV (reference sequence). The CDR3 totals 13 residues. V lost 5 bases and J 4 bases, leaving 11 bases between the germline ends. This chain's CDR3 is CASSPWGGYGYTF. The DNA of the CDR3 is TGTGCCAGCAGTCCCTGGGGGGGCTATGGCTACACCTTC.

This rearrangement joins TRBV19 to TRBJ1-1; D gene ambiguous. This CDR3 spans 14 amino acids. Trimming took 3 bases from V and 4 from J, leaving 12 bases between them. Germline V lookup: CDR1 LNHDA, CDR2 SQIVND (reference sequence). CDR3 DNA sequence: TGTGCCAGTAGTATCCGGACGGCGGGCACTGAAGCTTTCTTT. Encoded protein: CASSIRTAGTEAFF.

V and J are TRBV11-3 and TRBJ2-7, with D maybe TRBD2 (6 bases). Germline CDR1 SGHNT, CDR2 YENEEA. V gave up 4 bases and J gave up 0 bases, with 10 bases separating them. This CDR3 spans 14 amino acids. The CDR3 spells CASSSDGSSYEQYF. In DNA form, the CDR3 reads TGTGCCAGCAGCTCAGACGGGAGCTCCTACGAGCAGTACTTC. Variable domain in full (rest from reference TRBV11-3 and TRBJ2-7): EAGVVQSPRYKIIEKKQPVAFWCNPISGHNTLYWYLQNLGQGPELLIRYENEEAVDDSQLPKDRFSAERLKGVDSTLKIQPAELGDSAVYLCASSSDGSSYEQYFGPGTRLTVT.

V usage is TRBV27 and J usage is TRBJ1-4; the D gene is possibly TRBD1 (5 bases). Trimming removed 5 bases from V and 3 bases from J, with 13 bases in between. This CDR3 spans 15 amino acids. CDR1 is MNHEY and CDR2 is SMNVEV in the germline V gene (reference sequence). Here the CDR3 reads CASSRQDTANEKLFF. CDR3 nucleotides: TGTGCCAGCAGTAGGCAGGACACGGCTAATGAAAAACTGTTTTTT.

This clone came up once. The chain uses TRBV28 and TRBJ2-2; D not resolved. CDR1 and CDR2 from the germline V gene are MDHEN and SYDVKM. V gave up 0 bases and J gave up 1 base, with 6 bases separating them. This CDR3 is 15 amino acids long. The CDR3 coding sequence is TGTGCCAGCAGTTTATGGAACGGGAACACCGGGGAGCTGTTTTTT. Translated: CASSLWNGNTGELFF.

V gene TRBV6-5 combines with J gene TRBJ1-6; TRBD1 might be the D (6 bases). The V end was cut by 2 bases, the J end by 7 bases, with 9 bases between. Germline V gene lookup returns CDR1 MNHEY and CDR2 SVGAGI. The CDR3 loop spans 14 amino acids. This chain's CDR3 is CASSYGQGNSPLHF. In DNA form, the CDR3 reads TGTGCCAGCAGTTACGGCCAGGGGAATTCACCCCTCCACTTT.

The CDR3 sequence is CASSLVAGANEKLFF. The DNA for the CDR3 is TGCGCCAGCAGCTTGGTGGCAGGCGCTAATGAAAAACTGTTTTTT. This chain uses TRBV5-1 with TRBJ1-4; D remains unclear. Germline CDR1 reads SGHRS; CDR2 reads YFSETQ. The germline V and J ends were trimmed by 0 bases and 3 bases, with 9 bases remaining between them. This CDR3 has 15 amino acids.

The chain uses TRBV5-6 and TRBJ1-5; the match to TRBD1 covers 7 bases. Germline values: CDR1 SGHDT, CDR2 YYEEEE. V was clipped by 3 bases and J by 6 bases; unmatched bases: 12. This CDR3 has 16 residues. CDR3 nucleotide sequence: TGTGCCAGCAGCTCCGGCCGGGACAGTCGGACTCAGCCCCAGCATTTT. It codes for CASSSGRDSRTQPQHF.

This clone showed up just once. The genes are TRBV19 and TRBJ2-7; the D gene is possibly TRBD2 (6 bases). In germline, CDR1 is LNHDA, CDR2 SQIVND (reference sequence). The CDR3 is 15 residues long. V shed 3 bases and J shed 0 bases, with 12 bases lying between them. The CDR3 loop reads CASSMFSGSSYEQYF. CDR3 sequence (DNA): TGTGCCAGTAGTATGTTTAGCGGAAGCTCCTACGAGCAGTACTTC. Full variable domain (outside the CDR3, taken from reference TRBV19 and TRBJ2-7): DGGITQSPKYLFRKEGQNVTLSCEQNLNHDAMYWYRQDPGQGLRLIYYSQIVNDFQKGDIAEGYSVSREKKESFPLTVTSAQKNPTAFYLCASSMFSGSSYEQYFGPGTRLTVT.

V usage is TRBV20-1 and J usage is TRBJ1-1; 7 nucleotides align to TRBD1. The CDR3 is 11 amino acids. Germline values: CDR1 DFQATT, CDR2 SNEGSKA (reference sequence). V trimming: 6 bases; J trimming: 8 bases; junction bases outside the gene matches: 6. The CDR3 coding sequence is TGCAGTGCCGTAACAGGGGTAGAAGCTTTCTTT. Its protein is CSAVTGVEAFF.

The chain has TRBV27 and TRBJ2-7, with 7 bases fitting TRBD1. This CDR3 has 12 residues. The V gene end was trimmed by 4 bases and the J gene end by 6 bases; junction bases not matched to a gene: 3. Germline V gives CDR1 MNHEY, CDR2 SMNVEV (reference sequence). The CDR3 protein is CASSSRQGEQYF. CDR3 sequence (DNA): TGTGCCAGCAGTTCACGACAGGGCGAGCAGTACTTC.

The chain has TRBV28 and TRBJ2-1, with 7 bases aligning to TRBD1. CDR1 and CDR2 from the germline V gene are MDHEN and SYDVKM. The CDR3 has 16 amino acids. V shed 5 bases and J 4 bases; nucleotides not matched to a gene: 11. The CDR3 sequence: CASSRLPGQHYNEQFF. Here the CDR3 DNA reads TGTGCCAGCAGTCGATTACCGGGACAGCATTACAATGAGCAGTTCTTC.

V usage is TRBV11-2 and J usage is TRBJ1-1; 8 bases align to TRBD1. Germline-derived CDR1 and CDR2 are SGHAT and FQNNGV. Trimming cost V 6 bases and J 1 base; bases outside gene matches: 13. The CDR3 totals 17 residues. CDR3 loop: CASRITGGSRWNTEAFF. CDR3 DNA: TGTGCCAGCAGGATAACAGGGGGAAGTCGATGGAACACTGAAGCTTTCTTT.

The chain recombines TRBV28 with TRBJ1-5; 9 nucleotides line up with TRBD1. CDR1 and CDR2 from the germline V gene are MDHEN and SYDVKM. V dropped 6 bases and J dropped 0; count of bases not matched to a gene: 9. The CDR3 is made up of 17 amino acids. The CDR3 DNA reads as TGTGCCAGCAGCCTTGGACAGGGGTCATATAGCAATCAGCCCCAGCATTTT. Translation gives CASSLGQGSYSNQPQHF.

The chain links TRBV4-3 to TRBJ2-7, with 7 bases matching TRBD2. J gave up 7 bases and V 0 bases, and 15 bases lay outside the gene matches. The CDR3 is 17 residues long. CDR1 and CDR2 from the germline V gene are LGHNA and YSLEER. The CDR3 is CASSQDMGGRAAREQYF. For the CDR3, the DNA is TGCGCCAGCAGCCAAGATATGGGGGGGAGGGCCGCGAGGGAGCAGTACTTC.

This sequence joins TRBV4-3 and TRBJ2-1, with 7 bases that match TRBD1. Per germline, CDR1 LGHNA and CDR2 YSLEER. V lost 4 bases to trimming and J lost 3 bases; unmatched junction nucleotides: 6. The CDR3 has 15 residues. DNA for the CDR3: TGCGCCAGCAGCCCAGACAGGGCTGTCTACAATGAGCAGTTCTTC. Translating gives CASSPDRAVYNEQFF.

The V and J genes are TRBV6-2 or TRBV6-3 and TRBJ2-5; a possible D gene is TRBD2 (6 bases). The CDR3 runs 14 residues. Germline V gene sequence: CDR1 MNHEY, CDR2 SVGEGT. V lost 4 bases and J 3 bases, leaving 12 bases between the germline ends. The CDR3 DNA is TGTGCCAGCAGTTCCGGGACTGGAGAAGAGACCCAGTACTTC. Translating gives CASSSGTGEETQYF.